The clone carrying this TCR beta chain was found many times. Antigen: not known. A 5'RACE template-switching step, the method used to make TCR cDNA, added a universal primer site and UMIs. TCRdb called the 5' RACE reads again in MiXCR, with one record for every CDR3 protein. The sample holds 70,000 or so distinct CDR3 sequences, 4.5% to 7.5% seen once. This sample is drawn from a study of T cells after yellow fever vaccination. Overall study: SMART-Seq v4 Ultra Low Input handled preparation of low-cell-number fractions. Study observations and caveats: Booster samples showed a return of most primary-vaccination clones (around 96% CD4, 85% to 90% CD8). When the response was secondary, it was weaker but reached its peak faster, day 5 versus 15.

Specimen: CD4+ T cells sorted from PBMCs, collected less than 18 days after the first yellow fever vaccination. The receptor was isolated from a man aged 18 to 30 who received the YFV17D yellow fever vaccine.

CDR3 coding DNA: TGCGCCAGCAGTTTCAGGGTCGGTTCCGGGGAGCTGTTTTTT. It encodes CASSFRVGSGELFF. This sequence joins TRBV5-1 and TRBJ2-2; perhaps TRBD1 as D (5 bases). Trimming took 5 bases from V and 6 from J, leaving 14 bases between them. The CDR3 loop spans 14 amino acids. From germline, CDR1 is SGHRS and CDR2 YFSETQ.